The 15 T cell receptor beta chains below come from one sample, sequenced in a study of shared clonotypes between healthy human individuals. The protocol was immunoSEQ multiplex PCR, while the TCRdb copy is restricted to in-frame clones and leaves out a portion. This table holds roughly 1,100,000 clones, around 74% found once. The specimen sequenced was memory CD4+ T cells sorted from blood. The sample's subset: CD45RA-negative fraction. Source of these receptors: a young man in good health.

The sample holds many counts of this clone. CDR3 in amino acids: CASSLSSGSSYNEQFF. The CDR3 DNA reads as TGTGCCAGCAGCTTATCCAGCGGGAGCTCCTACAATGAGCAGTTCTTC. The rearrangement uses TRBV11-2 and TRBJ2-1; 8 nucleotides line up with TRBD2. Trimming removed 2 bases from V and 0 bases from J; junction bases left unmatched: 3. Germline V gene data show CDR1 as SGHAT and CDR2 as FQNNGV. The CDR3 is 16 amino acids.

Only one count was recorded for this clone. V gene TRBV27 combines with J gene TRBJ1-2; D is possibly TRBD1 (5 bases). The CDR3 totals 16 residues. Germline values: CDR1 MNHEY, CDR2 SMNVEV (reference sequence). Trimming stripped 3 bases from V and 0 bases from J, with 14 bases between. The CDR3 DNA sequence: TGTGCCAGCAGTTTGCGGAGGGGCTTGGCTAACTATGGCTACACCTTC. Translating it yields CASSLRRGLANYGYTF.

This clone turned up a few times. The chain couples TRBV30 to TRBJ2-2, with D maybe TRBD1 (6 bases). From germline, CDR1 is GTSNPN and CDR2 SVGIG (reference sequence). The CDR3 runs to 17 residues. The germline V and J ends were trimmed by 0 bases and 1 base, with 15 bases remaining between them. The CDR3, as DNA: TGTGCCTGGAGTGTAAAGGCAGGGGCAAGGAACACCGGGGAGCTGTTTTTT. This translates into CAWSVKAGARNTGELFF.

V and J are TRBV7-3 and TRBJ1-2, with TRBD1 identical over 7 bases. The CDR3 is 14 residues long. The germline gives CDR1 SGHTA, CDR2 FQGTGA. Unmatched junction bases numbered 13, after V lost 11 bases and J lost 4 bases. The CDR3 reads CAGGTGEFVYGYTF. Here the CDR3 DNA reads TGTGCCGGGGGAACAGGGGAATTCGTCTATGGCTACACCTTC.

The chain is built from TRBV29-1 and TRBJ2-5; a weak D match, TRBD1 (6 bases). Germline CDR1 SQVTM, CDR2 ANQGSEA. With 1 base removed from V and 2 bases from J, the gap between germline ends came to 11 bases. The CDR3 consists of 14 residues. The CDR3 DNA follows: TGCAGCGTTGAAGTCGGACAGCGTCAAGAGACCCAGTACTTC. It specifies CSVEVGQRQETQYF.

The genes are TRBV4-2 and TRBJ2-1, with 11 bases that match TRBD2. V trimming: 0 bases; J trimming: 10 bases; junction bases outside the gene matches: 5. The CDR3 length is 15 residues. From germline, CDR1 is LGHNA and CDR2 YNFKEQ. This CDR3 reads CASSQESSGGREQFF. CDR3 sequence (DNA): TGTGCCAGCAGCCAAGAATCTAGCGGGGGGCGGGAGCAGTTCTTC.

Points on this clone: Other DNA sequences in this specimen translate into the identical CDR3. The chain joins TRBV30 to TRBJ1-1; D is possibly TRBD1 (6 bases). This CDR3 has 13 residues. Germline-derived CDR1 and CDR2 are GTSNPN and SVGIG (reference sequence). With 2 bases removed from V and 0 bases from J, the gap between germline ends came to 7 bases. The CDR3 region is CAWSRGLNTEAFF. CDR3 sequence (DNA): TGTGCCTGGAGTAGGGGGTTGAACACTGAAGCTTTCTTT.

The chain employs TRBV7-9 and TRBJ2-7; D possibly matches TRBD1 or TRBD2 (6 bases each). The CDR3 is 15 residues long. Between the trimmed V and J ends, which lost 5 bases and 6 bases, there was a span of 20 bases. Germline loops: CDR1 SEHNR, CDR2 FQNEAQ (reference sequence). The CDR3 loop is CASSPSGGTQGEQYF. The CDR3 DNA reads TGTGCCAGCAGCCCCTCCGGGGGAACACAGGGCGAGCAGTACTTC.

The J gene is TRBJ2-5, the V gene TRBV6-1; TRBD1 matches 9 bases. Germline CDR1 and CDR2: MNHNS and SASEGT. V lost 5 bases, J lost 7 bases, and 11 bases stayed unmatched. This CDR3 region has 15 residues. The CDR3 protein is CASSRVRTGVGTQYF. The DNA of the CDR3 is TGTGCCAGCAGTCGGGTCCGGACAGGGGTAGGGACCCAGTACTTC.

V and J are TRBV6-5 and TRBJ1-1; weak D call: TRBD1 (5 bases). Between the trimmed V and J ends, which lost 4 bases and 4 bases, there was a span of 16 bases. Per the germline V gene, CDR1 is MNHEY and CDR2 is SVGAGI. The CDR3 has 15 residues. The CDR3, as DNA: TGTGCCAGCAGTTCCTCGGGCGGGGACGGCACTGAAGCTTTCTTT. Translated: CASSSSGGDGTEAFF.

This chain connects TRBV7-9 to TRBJ2-7; 7 bases align to TRBD1. This CDR3 has 17 amino acids. V lost 5 bases and J lost 4; bases outside the gene matches: 17. Germline CDR1 reads SEHNR; CDR2 reads FQNEAQ (reference sequence). The CDR3 sequence: CASSLGQKDSWGYEQYF. The CDR3, as DNA: TGTGCCAGCAGCCTGGGACAGAAGGACTCCTGGGGGTACGAGCAGTACTTC.

This clone showed up many times. The gene calls are TRBV25-1 and TRBJ2-7; D gene uncertain. Trimming stripped 6 bases from V and 3 bases from J, with 9 bases between. The germline gives CDR1 MGHDK, CDR2 SYGVNS. The CDR3 runs 12 residues. Here the CDR3 DNA reads TGTGCCAGCAGCCTGACCGTCTACGAGCAGTACTTC. This codes for CASSLTVYEQYF.

The chain combines TRBV6-5 with TRBJ1-6; 7 nucleotides line up with TRBD1. Germline V lookup: CDR1 MNHEY, CDR2 SVGAGI. After removal of 7 bases from V and 4 bases from J, the junction contained 4 bases not matched to a gene. The CDR3 runs 14 residues. The CDR3 spells CASNRDRYNSPLHF. DNA for the CDR3: TGTGCCAGCAACAGGGACAGATATAATTCACCCCTCCACTTT.

The chain is built from TRBV28 and TRBJ2-7; D is unresolved. The CDR3 sequence is 13 residues long. Deletions cut 5 bases from V and 0 bases from J, with 8 bases between. Germline CDR1 reads MDHEN; CDR2 reads SYDVKM. The CDR3 sequence is CASSTGSSYEQYF. DNA of the CDR3: TGTGCCAGCAGTACCGGCTCCTCCTACGAGCAGTACTTC.

This clone was counted between two and nine times. The rearrangement joins TRBV21-1 to TRBJ1-2. TRBV21-1 represents a pseudogene. The CDR3 totals 20 residues. The CDR3 reads CASSPRSSVPGPTPGDGYTF. In nucleotides, the CDR3 is TGTGCCAGCAGCCCCCGCAGCTCGGTTCCGGGACCGACGCCGGGTGATGGCTACACCTTC.